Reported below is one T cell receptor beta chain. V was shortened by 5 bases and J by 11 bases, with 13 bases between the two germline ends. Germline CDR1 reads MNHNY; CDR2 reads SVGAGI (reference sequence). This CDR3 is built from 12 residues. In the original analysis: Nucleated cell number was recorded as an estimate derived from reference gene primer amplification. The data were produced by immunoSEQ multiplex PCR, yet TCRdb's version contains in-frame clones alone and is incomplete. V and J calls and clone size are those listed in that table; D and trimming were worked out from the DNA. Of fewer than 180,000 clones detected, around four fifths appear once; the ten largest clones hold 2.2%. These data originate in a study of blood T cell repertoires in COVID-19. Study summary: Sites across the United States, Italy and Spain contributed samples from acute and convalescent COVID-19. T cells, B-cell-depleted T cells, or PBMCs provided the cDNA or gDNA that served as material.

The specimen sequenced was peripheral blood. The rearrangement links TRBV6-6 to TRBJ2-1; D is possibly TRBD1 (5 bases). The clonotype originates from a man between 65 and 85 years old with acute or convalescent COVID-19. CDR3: CASSPTGPKQFF. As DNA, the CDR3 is TGTGCCAGCAGTCCTACAGGTCCTAAGCAGTTCTTC.